This T cell receptor beta chain is from a study of a mutant IDH1 vaccine in newly diagnosed glioma. Overall study context: Week 47 marked visit V13, whereas week 35 marked visit V12.

The method was immunoSEQ multiplex PCR; TCRdb's version includes in-frame clones alone and lacks a portion of them. The profile covers about 94,000 clones, with nearly 90% appearing a single time and roughly 0.74% taken by the ten largest. Time point described: week 47, end of study. Mutant IDH1 20-mer peptide, at 300 ug, made up each vaccine dose, with topical imiquimod. Points on this clone: Its target is not known.

Unmatched junction bases numbered 7, after V lost 4 bases and J lost 3 bases. Germline V gene lookup returns CDR1 SGDLS and CDR2 YYNGEE. The CDR3 covers 14 residues. This TCR derives from a woman in her forties or fifties with glioma. The sequencing here drew on PBMCs, taken from a glioma patient whose treatment included an IDH1 peptide vaccine. The chain joins TRBV9 to TRBJ2-7; 7 bases align to TRBD1. Here the CDR3 DNA reads TGTGCCAGCAGCTCAACCGGGACAGTCTACGAGCAGTACTTC. It is translated as CASSSTGTVYEQYF.